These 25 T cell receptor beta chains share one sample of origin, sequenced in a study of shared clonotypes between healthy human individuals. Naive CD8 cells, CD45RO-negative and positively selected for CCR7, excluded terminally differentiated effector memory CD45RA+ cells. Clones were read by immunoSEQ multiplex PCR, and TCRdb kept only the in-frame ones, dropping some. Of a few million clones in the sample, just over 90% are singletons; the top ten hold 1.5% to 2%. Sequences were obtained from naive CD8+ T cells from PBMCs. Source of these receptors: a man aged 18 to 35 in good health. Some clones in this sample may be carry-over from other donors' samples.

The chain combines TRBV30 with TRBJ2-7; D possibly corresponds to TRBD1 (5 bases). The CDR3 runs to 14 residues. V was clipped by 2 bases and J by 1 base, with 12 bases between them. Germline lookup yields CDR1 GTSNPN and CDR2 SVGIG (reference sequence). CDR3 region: CAWSYGQVSYEQYF. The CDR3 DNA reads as TGTGCCTGGAGTTACGGACAAGTATCCTACGAGCAGTACTTC.

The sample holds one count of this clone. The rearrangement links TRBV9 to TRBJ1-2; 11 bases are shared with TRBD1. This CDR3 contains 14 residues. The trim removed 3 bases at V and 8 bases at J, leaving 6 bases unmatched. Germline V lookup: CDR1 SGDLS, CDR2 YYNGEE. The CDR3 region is CASSAGQGGFGYTF. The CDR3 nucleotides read TGTGCCAGCAGCGCGGGACAGGGGGGGTTCGGCTACACCTTC.

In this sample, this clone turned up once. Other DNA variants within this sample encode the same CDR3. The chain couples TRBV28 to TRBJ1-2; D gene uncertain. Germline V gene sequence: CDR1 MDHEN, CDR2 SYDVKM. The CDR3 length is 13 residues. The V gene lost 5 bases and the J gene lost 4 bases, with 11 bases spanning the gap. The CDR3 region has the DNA TGTGCCAGCAGTCTTACGGGAACCTATGGCTACACCTTC. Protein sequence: CASSLTGTYGYTF.

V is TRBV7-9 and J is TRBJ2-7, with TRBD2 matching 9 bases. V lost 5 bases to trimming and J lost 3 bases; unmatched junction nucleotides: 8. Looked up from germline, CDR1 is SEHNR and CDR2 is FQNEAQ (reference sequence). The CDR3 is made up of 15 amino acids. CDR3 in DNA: TGTGCCAGCAGCCCCGGGCTAGCGGGGATCTACGAGCAGTACTTC. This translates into CASSPGLAGIYEQYF.

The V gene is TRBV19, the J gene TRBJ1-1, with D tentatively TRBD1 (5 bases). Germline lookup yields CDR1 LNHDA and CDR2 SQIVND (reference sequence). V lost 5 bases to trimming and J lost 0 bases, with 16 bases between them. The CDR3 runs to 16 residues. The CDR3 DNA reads TGTGCCAGTAGTGCCCCCGGGACGGACATGAACACTGAAGCTTTCTTT. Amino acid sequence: CASSAPGTDMNTEAFF.

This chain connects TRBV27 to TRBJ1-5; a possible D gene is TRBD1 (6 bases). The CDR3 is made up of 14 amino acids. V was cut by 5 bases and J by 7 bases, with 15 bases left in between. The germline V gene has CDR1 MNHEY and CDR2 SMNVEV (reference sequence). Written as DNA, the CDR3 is TGTGCCAGCAGTAAACAGGGATTCGGGCAGCCCCAGCATTTT. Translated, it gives CASSKQGFGQPQHF.

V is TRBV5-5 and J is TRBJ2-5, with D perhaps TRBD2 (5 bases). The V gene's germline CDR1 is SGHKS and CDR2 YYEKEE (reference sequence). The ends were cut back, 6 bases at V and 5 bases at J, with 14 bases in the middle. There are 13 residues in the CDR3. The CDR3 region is CASNPGRGETQYF. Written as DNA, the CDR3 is TGTGCCAGCAACCCGGGGAGAGGGGAGACCCAGTACTTC.

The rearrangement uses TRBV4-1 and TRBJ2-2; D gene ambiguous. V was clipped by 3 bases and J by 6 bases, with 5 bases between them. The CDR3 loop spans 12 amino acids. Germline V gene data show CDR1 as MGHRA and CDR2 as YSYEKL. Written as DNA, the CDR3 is TGCGCCAGCAGCCACCAACCCGGGGAGCTGTTTTTT. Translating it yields CASSHQPGELFF.

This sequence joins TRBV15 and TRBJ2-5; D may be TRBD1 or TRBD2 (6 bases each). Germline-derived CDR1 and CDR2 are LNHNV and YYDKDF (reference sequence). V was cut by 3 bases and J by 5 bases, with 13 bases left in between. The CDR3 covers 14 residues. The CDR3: CATSRPGAYETQYF. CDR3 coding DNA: TGTGCCACCAGCAGGCCGGGGGCGTATGAGACCCAGTACTTC.

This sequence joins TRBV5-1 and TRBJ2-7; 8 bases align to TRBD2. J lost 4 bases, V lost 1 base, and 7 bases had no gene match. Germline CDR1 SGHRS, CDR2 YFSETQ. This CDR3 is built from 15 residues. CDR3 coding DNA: TGCGCCAGCAGCTTGCGAACTAGCGGTACTTACGAGCAGTACTTC. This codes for CASSLRTSGTYEQYF.

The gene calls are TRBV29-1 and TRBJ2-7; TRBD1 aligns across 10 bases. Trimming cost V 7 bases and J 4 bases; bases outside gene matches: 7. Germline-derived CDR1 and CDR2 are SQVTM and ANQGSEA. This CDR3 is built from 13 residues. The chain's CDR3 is CSGGQGVTYEQYF. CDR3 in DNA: TGCAGCGGAGGACAGGGGGTTACTTACGAGCAGTACTTC.

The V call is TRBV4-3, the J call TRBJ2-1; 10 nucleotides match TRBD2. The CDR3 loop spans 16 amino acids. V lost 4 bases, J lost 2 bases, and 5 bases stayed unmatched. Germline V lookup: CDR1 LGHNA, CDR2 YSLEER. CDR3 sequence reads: CASSLGLAITYNEQFF. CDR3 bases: TGCGCCAGCAGCCTGGGACTAGCGATTACCTACAATGAGCAGTTCTTC.

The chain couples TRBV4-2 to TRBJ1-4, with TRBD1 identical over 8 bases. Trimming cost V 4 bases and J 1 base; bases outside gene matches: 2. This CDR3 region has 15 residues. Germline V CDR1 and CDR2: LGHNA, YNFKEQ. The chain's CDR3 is CASSRGTGTNEKLFF. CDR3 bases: TGTGCCAGCAGCCGTGGGACAGGAACTAATGAAAAACTGTTTTTT.

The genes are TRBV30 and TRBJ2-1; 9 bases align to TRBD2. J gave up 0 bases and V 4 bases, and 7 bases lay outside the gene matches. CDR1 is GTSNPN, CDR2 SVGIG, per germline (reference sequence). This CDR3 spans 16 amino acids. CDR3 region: CAWIPLAGSSYNEQFF. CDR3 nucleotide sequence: TGTGCCTGGATACCTCTAGCGGGGAGCTCCTACAATGAGCAGTTCTTC.

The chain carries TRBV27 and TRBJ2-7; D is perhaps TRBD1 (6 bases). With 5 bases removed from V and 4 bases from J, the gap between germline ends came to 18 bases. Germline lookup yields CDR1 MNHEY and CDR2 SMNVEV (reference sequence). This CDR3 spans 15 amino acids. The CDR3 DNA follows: TGTGCCAGCAGTCCCCGAGGACAGTGGGGGTACGAGCAGTACTTC. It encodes CASSPRGQWGYEQYF.

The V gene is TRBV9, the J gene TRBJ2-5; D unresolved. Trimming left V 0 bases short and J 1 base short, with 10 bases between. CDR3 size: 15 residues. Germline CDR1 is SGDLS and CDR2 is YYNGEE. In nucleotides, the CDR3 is TGTGCCAGCAGCGTAGGAGGCCTTACCCAAGAGACCCAGTACTTC. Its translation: CASSVGGLTQETQYF.

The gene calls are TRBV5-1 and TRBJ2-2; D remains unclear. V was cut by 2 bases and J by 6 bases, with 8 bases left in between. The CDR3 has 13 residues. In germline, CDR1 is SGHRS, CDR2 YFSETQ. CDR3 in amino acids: CASSFMVPGELFF. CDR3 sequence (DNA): TGCGCCAGCAGCTTCATGGTACCCGGGGAGCTGTTTTTT.

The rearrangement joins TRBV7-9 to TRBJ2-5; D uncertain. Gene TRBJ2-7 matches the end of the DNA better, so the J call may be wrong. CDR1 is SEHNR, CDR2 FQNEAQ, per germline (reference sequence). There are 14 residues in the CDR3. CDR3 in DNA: TGTGCCAGCAGCTTCCGTCAGGTCGGCGACGAGCAGTACTTC. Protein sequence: CASSFRQVGDEQYF.

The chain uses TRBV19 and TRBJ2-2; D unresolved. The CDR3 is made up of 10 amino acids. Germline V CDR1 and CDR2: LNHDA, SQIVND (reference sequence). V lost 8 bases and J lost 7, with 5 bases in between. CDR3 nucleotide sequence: TGTGCCAGTCGTTTCGGGGAGCTGTTTTTT. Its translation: CASRFGELFF.

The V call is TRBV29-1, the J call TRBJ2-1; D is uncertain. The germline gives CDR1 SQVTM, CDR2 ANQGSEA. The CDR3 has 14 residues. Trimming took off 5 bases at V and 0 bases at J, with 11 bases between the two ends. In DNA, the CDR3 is TGCAGCGTTACCCCCCATGGCTCCTACAATGAGCAGTTCTTC. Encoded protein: CSVTPHGSYNEQFF.

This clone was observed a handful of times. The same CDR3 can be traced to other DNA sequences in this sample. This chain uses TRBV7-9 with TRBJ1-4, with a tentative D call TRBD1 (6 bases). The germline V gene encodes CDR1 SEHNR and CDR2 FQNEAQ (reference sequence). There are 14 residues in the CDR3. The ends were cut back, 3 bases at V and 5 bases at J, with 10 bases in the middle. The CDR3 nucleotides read TGTGCCAGCAGCTTGGGGGGCTTAAATGAAAAACTGTTTTTT. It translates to CASSLGGLNEKLFF.

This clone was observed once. This CDR3 is CASSTLVGSSSGANVLTF. CDR3 DNA: TGTGCCAGCAGTACCCTTGTGGGGTCGAGCTCTGGGGCCAACGTCCTGACTTTC. This chain uses TRBV27 with TRBJ2-6, with no clear D. This CDR3 has 18 residues. The germline CDR1 and CDR2 sequences are MNHEY and SMNVEV (reference sequence). Trimming left V 5 bases short and J 0 bases short, with 17 bases between.

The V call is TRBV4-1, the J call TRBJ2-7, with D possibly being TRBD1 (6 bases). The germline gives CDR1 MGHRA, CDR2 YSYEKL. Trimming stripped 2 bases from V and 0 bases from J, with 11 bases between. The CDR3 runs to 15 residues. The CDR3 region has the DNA TGCGCCAGCAGCCAAAGGGACACGAGCTCCTACGAGCAGTACTTC. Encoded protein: CASSQRDTSSYEQYF.

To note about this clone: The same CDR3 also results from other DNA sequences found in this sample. The CDR3 DNA is TGTGCCAGCAGCACGGGTCCCGGGGAGCTGTTTTTT. It translates to CASSTGPGELFF. The gene calls are TRBV7-9 and TRBJ2-2; D is unresolved. The CDR3 has 12 amino acids. Trimming cost V 5 bases and J 6 bases, with 7 bases left between them. The germline V gene encodes CDR1 SEHNR and CDR2 FQNEAQ (reference sequence).

This CDR3 reads CASSPNTEKYNEQFF. The CDR3 region has the DNA TGTGCCAGCAGCCCGAACACAGAGAAGTACAATGAGCAGTTCTTC. This chain joins TRBV13 and TRBJ2-1; no reliable D call. Germline CDR1 is PRHDT and CDR2 is FYEKMQ (reference sequence). V was trimmed by 5 bases and J by 4 bases, leaving 15 bases between them. This CDR3 comprises 15 residues.